The rows below give T cell receptor beta chains drawn from one sample of a study of PD-L1 blockade in urothelial cancer. Clones were sequenced by immunoSEQ multiplex PCR, and TCRdb holds only the in-frame ones, with some missing. The sample lists 95,000 to 100,000 clones; around 87% were seen once. This sample comprised PBMCs, obtained around atezolizumab (anti-PD-L1) treatment. These TCRs come from a man aged 55-75 years with urothelial cancer. CDR3s include the opening cysteine and the closing phenylalanine or tryptophan. D genes are given only for firm matches. Clone size, where shown, is once, few, many, or a class for clones that have expanded.

len	d_gene	j_gene	v_gene	abundance	CDR3nt	CDR3aa
14	TRBD2	TRBJ2-7	TRBV28	NA	TGTGCCAGCAACCTCCGGGAGGGCGGCTACGAGCAGTACTTC	CASNLREGGYEQYF
16	TRBD1	TRBJ2-5	TRBV7-6	NA	TGTGCCAGCAGCTTAGCGGGACAGGGGGCGGGTGAGACCCAGTACTTC	CASSLAGQGAGETQYF
12	NA	TRBJ2-3	TRBV29-1	once	TGCAGCGCCCGACTTGTCACAGATACGCAGTATTTT	CSARLVTDTQYF
14	NA	TRBJ2-5	TRBV11-2	once	TGTGCCAGCAGCTTTATTGCAGGGGAGGAGACCCAGTACTTC	CASSFIAGEETQYF
17	TRBD2	TRBJ2-3	TRBV4-3	NA	TGCGCCAGCAGCCAAGATAGGACTAGCGGGGGGGCCGATACGCAGTATTTT	CASSQDRTSGGADTQYF
17	TRBD2	TRBJ2-1	TRBV5-1	NA	TGCGCCAGCAGCTTGACAATAGCGGGGGGGACCTACAATGAGCAGTTCTTC	CASSLTIAGGTYNEQFF
14	TRBD1	TRBJ1-1	TRBV6-1	NA	TGTGCCAGCAGTAAGGGACAGGATTACACTGAAGCTTTCTTT	CASSKGQDYTEAFF
17	TRBD2	TRBJ2-1	TRBV5-8	once	TGTGCCAGCAGCTTGCTCCACCTAGCGGGGGCCTGGGATGAGCAGTTCTTC	CASSLLHLAGAWDEQFF
18	NA	TRBJ2-7	TRBV19	once	TGTGCCAGTAGTTCAAATGTCGGGTTTCAGGGGAGTCCCTACGAGCAGTACTTC	CASSSNVGFQGSPYEQYF
13	NA	TRBJ1-2	TRBV6-5	NA	TGTGCCAGCAGTGCCACGTTTCAGGTACCCTACACCTTC	CASSATFQVPYTF
15	NA	TRBJ2-7	TRBV10-2	NA	TGCGCCAGCAGTGAGACCCCCGGGATTACCTACGAGCAGTACTTC	CASSETPGITYEQYF
13	NA	TRBJ2-2	TRBV7-3	NA	TGTGCCAGCAGCCCTTCAGGGGCCCGGGAGCTGTTTTTT	CASSPSGARELFF
13	NA	TRBJ1-2	TRBV6-5	NA	TGTGCCAGCAGCCTACAGGGTTTATATGGCTACACCTTC	CASSLQGLYGYTF
15	NA	TRBJ2-3	TRBV10-3	NA	TGTGCCATCAGTGAGATGGGGGGTGGCACAGATACGCAGTATTTT	CAISEMGGGTDTQYF
15	TRBD1	TRBJ1-2	TRBV7-9	NA	TGTGCCAGCAGCTCGAATCAAGGCAGGGGGCGAGGCTACACCTTC	CASSSNQGRGRGYTF
16	NA	TRBJ1-5	TRBV7-8	NA	TGTGCCAGCAGCCTCCGTTCAGGGGCCGTCAATCAGCCCCAGCATTTT	CASSLRSGAVNQPQHF
13	NA	TRBJ1-5	TRBV6-1	NA	TGTGCCAGCAGCTGGGAGAACAATCAGCCCCAGCATTTT	CASSWENNQPQHF
13	TRBD1	TRBJ2-1	TRBV2	NA	TGTGCCAGCAGTGCGCAGGGGGACAATGAGCAGTTCTTC	CASSAQGDNEQFF
13	NA	TRBJ1-2	TRBV27	NA	TGTGCCAGCAGTCCCTCGGGGTACTATGGCTACACCTTC	CASSPSGYYGYTF
12	NA	TRBJ2-1	TRBV27	NA	TGTGCCAGCAGTCTATCCTACAATGAGCAGTTCTTC	CASSLSYNEQFF
15	NA	TRBJ2-5	TRBV27	NA	TGTGCCAGCAGTTTATCTAGCGGTGCCCCAGAGACCCAGTACTTC	CASSLSSGAPETQYF
14	TRBD1	TRBJ2-7	TRBV5-1	NA	TGCGCCAGCAGCCCACGGCCGGGACAGTACGAGCAGTACTTC	CASSPRPGQYEQYF
15	TRBD1	TRBJ1-2	TRBV7-2	once	TGTGCCAGCAGCCCCTGGACAGGGGGCAACTATGGCTACACCTTC	CASSPWTGGNYGYTF
16	NA	TRBJ1-4	TRBV7-9	NA	TGTGCCAGCACCACCGGGAGGGGGACCTCTGGTGAAAAACTGTTTTTT	CASTTGRGTSGEKLFF
10	NA	TRBJ2-7	TRBV7-9	NA	TGTGCCAGCGGGAGCTACGAGCAGTACTTC	CASGSYEQYF
12	NA	TRBJ2-3	TRBV7-7	NA	TGTGCCAGCAGCCCGACGGGGGATACGCAGTATTTT	CASSPTGDTQYF
15	NA	TRBJ2-1	TRBV5-1	NA	TGCGCCAGCACCCCCGGGCAGGGCTCCTACAATGAGCAGTTCTTC	CASTPGQGSYNEQFF
18	TRBD2	TRBJ2-1	TRBV5-5	NA	TGTGCCAGCACCCACGACTCGGCTAGCGGGGTAGAGTACAATGAGCAGTTCTTC	CASTHDSASGVEYNEQFF
13	NA	TRBJ2-4	TRBV10-2	NA	TGCGCCAGCAGTGAACAGGGTCGGGACATTCAGTACTTC	CASSEQGRDIQYF
14	NA	TRBJ2-7	TRBV5-1	NA	TGCGCCAGCAGCTTGGGGAGCGCGGCGAACGAGCAGTACTTC	CASSLGSAANEQYF
14	TRBD1	TRBJ1-2	TRBV28	NA	TGTGCCAGCAGTTCGGGACAGTGGAACTATGGCTACACCTTC	CASSSGQWNYGYTF
16	TRBD1	TRBJ1-6	TRBV2	NA	TGTGCCAGCAGTGAAGCCCCAGGGGGTAATAATTCACCCCTCCACTTT	CASSEAPGGNNSPLHF
12	NA	TRBJ1-5	TRBV11-3	NA	TGTGCCAGCAGCTCAGGGGTTCAGCCCCAGCATTTT	CASSSGVQPQHF
11	TRBD1	TRBJ1-2	TRBV30	NA	TGTGCCTGGAGCGGACAGGCGACGACCTACTTC	CAWSGQATTYF
15	NA	TRBJ2-5	TRBV5-1	NA	TGCGCCAGCAGCTTGGCCGCGCTAGATCAAGAGACCCAGTACTTC	CASSLAALDQETQYF
13	NA	TRBJ1-2	TRBV11-2	NA	TGTGCCAGCAGCTCTAACGCGGGCTATGGCTACACCTTC	CASSSNAGYGYTF
15	NA	TRBJ1-2	TRBV19	NA	TGTGCCAGTAAAGTCAGGGGAAAAGGGAACTATGGCTACACCTTC	CASKVRGKGNYGYTF
16	TRBD1	TRBJ1-1	TRBV4-3	NA	TGCGCCAGCAGCCACCGGTGGACAGGGGATCGGAGTGAAGCTTTCTTT	CASSHRWTGDRSEAFF
15	NA	TRBJ2-3	TRBV18	NA	TGTGCCAGCTCCCAGAAGATCGGGGACACAGATACGCAGTATTTT	CASSQKIGDTDTQYF
16	NA	TRBJ2-3	TRBV7-3	once	TGTGCCAGCAGCTTAGGGAGGACGGCCAGCACAGATACGCAGTATTTT	CASSLGRTASTDTQYF
16	TRBD1	TRBJ2-2	TRBV5-1	NA	TGCGCCAGCAGCCCAAAGACAGGGACGAACACCGGGGAGCTGTTTTTT	CASSPKTGTNTGELFF
16	TRBD2	TRBJ2-5	TRBV7-2	NA	TGTGCCAGCAGCTTAGCAGGACTAGCCCTCCAAGAGACCCAGTACTTC	CASSLAGLALQETQYF
16	TRBD1	TRBJ2-5	TRBV11-2	NA	TGTGCCAGCAGCCCCCGAGGGACAGCGATCCAAGAGACCCAGTACTTC	CASSPRGTAIQETQYF
16	TRBD2	TRBJ2-1	TRBV11-2	NA	TGTGCCAGCAGCGCCTACACCGGGACTAGCGGGGCTGAGCAGTTCTTC	CASSAYTGTSGAEQFF
15	TRBD1	TRBJ2-1	TRBV19	NA	TGTGCCAGTAGTAGCGGACAGGGTGGGTACAATGAGCAGTTCTTC	CASSSGQGGYNEQFF